This T cell receptor beta chain was retrieved from a study of T cell responses to AZD1222 COVID-19 vaccine. Study-wide context: Both about-4-week and about-12-week second-dose recipients were combined.

Between the trimmed V and J ends, which lost 2 bases and 8 bases, there was a span of 6 bases. The CDR3 sequence is 11 residues long. Germline CDR1 and CDR2: SGHTA and FQGNSA. Study-level findings and limits: Close to half of all spike-specific TCRs reportedly target regions of the variants that are unmutated. Possibly, clonal diversity was underestimated; donors were largely white British and included more females. Spike was spanned by vaccine-associated CD4 TCRs, with dominance at 160-218 and 743-854.

Sequencing was performed with immunoSEQ multiplex PCR; in TCRdb, only in-frame clones are kept and a portion is missing. There are tens of thousands of clones in the sample; approximately 85% occur only once, and approximately 5.4% lies in the top ten. The table lists this clone with a count of one. Its antigen is undetermined. The sequencing here drew on peripheral blood, taken on day 0 of AZD1222 vaccination. The V gene is TRBV7-2, the J gene TRBJ2-5, with D unclear. The receptor was isolated from an adult in good health. The CDR3 loop reads CASSLLETQYF. The CDR3 nucleotides are TGTGCCAGCAGCTTACTTGAAACCCAGTACTTC.